In its sample, the clone carrying this TCR beta chain was seen many times. The germline gives CDR1 SGHRS, CDR2 YFSETQ. This CDR3 is 14 amino acids long. V lost 3 bases and J lost 9, with 16 bases in between. A TCRbeta library incorporating unique molecular identifiers was prepared. Each CDR3 protein is one row after TCRdb ran MiXCR on the PCR reads. The table lists 250,000 to 300,000 distinct CDR3 sequences, about 9.5% of them singletons. The data originate from a study of T-cell reconstitution after alpha-beta-depleted transplantation in children. The chain has TRBV5-1 and TRBJ2-1, with D tentatively TRBD2 (5 bases). This TCR derives from a boy younger than two with acute myeloid leukemia, due to receive a stem cell transplant. Sequenced material: PBMCs, taken before TCRalphabeta/CD19-depleted stem cell transplant. CDR3 amino acids: CASSYRTSRPEQFF. CDR3 bases: TGCGCCAGCAGCTACCGTACTAGTCGTCCTGAGCAGTTCTTC. The full variable domain, in which reference TRBV5-1 and TRBJ2-1 provide the parts outside the CDR3, is KAGVTQTPRYLIKTRGQQVTLSCSPISGHRSVSWYQQTPGQGLQFLFEYFSETQRNKGNFPGRFSGRQFSNSRSEMNVSTLELGDSALYLCASSYRTSRPEQFFGPGTRLTVL.